This T cell receptor beta chain was documented in a study of blood T cell repertoires in COVID-19. Study summary: Samples taken during acute and convalescent COVID-19 were collected in the United States, Italy and Spain.

Assay: immunoSEQ multiplex PCR; the TCRdb copy retains only in-frame clones and omits some. Of a few hundred thousand clones listed, 70% to 90% are singletons. Per the germline V gene, CDR1 is SGHTA and CDR2 is FQGTGA. Trimming took off 3 bases at V and 4 bases at J, with 6 bases between the two ends. The CDR3 sequence is 12 residues long. The participants were between roughly 18 and 100 years old and came from under 25 US areas. Membership in each cohort depended on participant-reported clinical history. This chain connects TRBV7-3 to TRBJ1-2, with TRBD1 as a possible D gene (5 bases). The specimen was PBMCs or T cells enriched from blood (not recorded which). This clonotype originated in a woman in her thirties or forties with acute COVID-19. CDR3 bases: TGTGCCAGCAGCTTTCAGGGCTATGGCTACACCTTC. Its translation is CASSFQGYGYTF.